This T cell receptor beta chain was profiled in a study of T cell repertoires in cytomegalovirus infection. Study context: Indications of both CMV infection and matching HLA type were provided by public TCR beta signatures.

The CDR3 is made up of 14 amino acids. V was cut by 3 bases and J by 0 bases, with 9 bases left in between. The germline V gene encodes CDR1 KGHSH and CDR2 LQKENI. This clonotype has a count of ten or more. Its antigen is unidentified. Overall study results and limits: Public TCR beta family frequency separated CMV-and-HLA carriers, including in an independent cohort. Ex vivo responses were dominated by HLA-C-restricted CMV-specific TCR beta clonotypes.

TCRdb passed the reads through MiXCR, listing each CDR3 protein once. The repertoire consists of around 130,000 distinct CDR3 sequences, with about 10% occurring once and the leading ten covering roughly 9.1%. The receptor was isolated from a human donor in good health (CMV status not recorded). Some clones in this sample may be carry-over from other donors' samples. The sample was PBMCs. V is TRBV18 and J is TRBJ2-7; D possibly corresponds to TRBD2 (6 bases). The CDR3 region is CASSPGLLSYEQYF. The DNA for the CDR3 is TGTGCCAGCTCACCGGGACTGCTCTCCTACGAGCAGTACTTC.